One sample yielded the 18 T cell receptor beta chains listed below, sequenced in a study of blood T cells in healthy people across ages. With a J-beta primer mix and a sample-barcoded 5' primer, a second PCR ran about 7 to 12 cycles. From the 5' RACE reads, TCRdb called clonotypes with MiXCR, one entry per CDR3 protein. Here the sample spans about 800,000 distinct CDR3 sequences, around a quarter being singletons. These same data were also listed under a study on T cells of mothers and their children.

Sequenced input: blood. The receptors were gathered from a boy under 18 in good health.

This clonotype came up a few times. The chain joins TRBV5-1 to TRBJ1-2, with D unclear. V was cut by 2 bases and J by 6 bases, with 11 bases left in between. The CDR3 contains 13 residues. Germline lookup yields CDR1 SGHRS and CDR2 YFSETQ. CDR3 region: CASSLDGLHGYTF. The CDR3 nucleotides read TGCGCCAGCAGCTTAGACGGCCTCCATGGCTACACCTTC.

Only one count was recorded for this clonotype. At one boundary the junction diverges from the germline segment, which might be a read error. The V call is TRBV15, the J call TRBJ1-2; the D is unclear. The germline V gene encodes CDR1 LNHNV and CDR2 YYDKDF (reference sequence). This CDR3 spans 13 amino acids. CDR3 amino acids: CATSSRSYYGHTF. The DNA of the CDR3 is TGTGCCACCAGCAGCCGCTCCTACTATGGCCACACCTTC.

This chain connects TRBV27 to TRBJ2-7; TRBD1 aligns across 7 bases. The junction had 12 bases not matched to a gene; V was cut back by 5 bases and J by 2 bases. This CDR3 has 16 amino acids. Looked up from germline, CDR1 is MNHEY and CDR2 is SMNVEV (reference sequence). The CDR3 region has the DNA TGTGCCAGCAGTCCTAGTTGGGGGACAGAGACCTACGAGCAGTACTTC. Its translation: CASSPSWGTETYEQYF.

This clonotype was observed a few times. CDR3 loop: CASSPTWGNRRDTQYF. The DNA of the CDR3 is TGTGCCAGCAGTCCCACATGGGGGAACAGGAGGGATACGCAGTATTTT. The chain links TRBV6-1 to TRBJ2-3; perhaps D is TRBD1 or TRBD2 (5 bases each). There are 16 residues in the CDR3. V was pared by 5 bases and J by 6 bases, with 21 bases between. In germline, CDR1 is MNHNS, CDR2 SASEGT.

The chain joins TRBV29-1 to TRBJ2-3; the D gene is possibly TRBD1 (5 bases). V shed 3 bases and J shed 6 bases, with 19 bases lying between them. The CDR3 has 15 amino acids. Germline V gene lookup returns CDR1 SQVTM and CDR2 ANQGSEA. CDR3 sequence (DNA): TGCAGCGTTGACAGGCAGGGTGAACCTATCGATACGCAGTATTTT. This encodes CSVDRQGEPIDTQYF.

This clonotype appeared a few times. The V and J genes are TRBV6-6 and TRBJ2-7; the D is unclear. Germline V gives CDR1 MNHNY, CDR2 SVGAGI (reference sequence). V lost 5 bases, J lost 5 bases, and 7 bases lay in between. The CDR3 has 11 amino acids. The CDR3 bases are TGTGCCAGCAGTCTCGACAACGAGCAGTACTTC. Its translation is CASSLDNEQYF.

The V and J genes are TRBV20-1 and TRBJ2-1; no definite D call. From germline, CDR1 is DFQATT and CDR2 SNEGSKA (reference sequence). V lost 8 bases and J 3 bases, leaving 23 bases between the germline ends. This CDR3 is built from 16 residues. The chain's CDR3 is CSTRTMSMALYNEQFF. In nucleotides, the CDR3 is TGCAGTACCCGGACGATGTCAATGGCCCTCTACAATGAGCAGTTCTTC.

Only a few counts were recorded for this clonotype. The rearrangement joins TRBV7-6 to TRBJ2-5; D may correspond to TRBD1 or TRBD2 (5 bases each). Germline V lookup: CDR1 SGHVS, CDR2 FNYEAQ. The V and J ends lost 5 bases and 9 bases respectively, with 22 bases between them. The CDR3 has 15 residues. CDR3 in DNA: TGTGCCAGCAGCCCGACCTGGGGACCAAAGCAGCCCCAGTACTTC. Its translation: CASSPTWGPKQPQYF.

V is TRBV5-5 and J is TRBJ1-1, with D perhaps TRBD1 (6 bases). This CDR3 has 15 residues. The V end was cut by 3 bases, the J end by 2 bases, with 14 bases between. Germline values: CDR1 SGHKS, CDR2 YYEKEE (reference sequence). CDR3 loop: CASSWTTGTNTEAFF. Here the CDR3 DNA reads TGTGCCAGCAGCTGGACCACAGGGACCAACACTGAAGCTTTCTTT.

V gene TRBV30 combines with J gene TRBJ2-1; the D is unclear. The CDR3 loop spans 11 amino acids. The germline V gene has CDR1 GTSNPN and CDR2 SVGIG (reference sequence). The V and J ends lost 1 base and 7 bases respectively, with 5 bases between them. The chain's CDR3 is CAWSDANEQFF. Written as DNA, the CDR3 is TGTGCCTGGAGTGATGCGAATGAGCAGTTCTTC. Complete variable domain (other parts from reference TRBV30 and TRBJ2-1): SQTIHQWPATLVQPVGSPLSLECTVEGTSNPNLYWYRQAAGRGLQLLFYSVGIGQISSEVPQNLSASRPQDRQFILSSKKLLLSDSGFYLCAWSDANEQFFGPGTRLTVL.

This clonotype has just a few counts. The chain recombines TRBV7-9 with TRBJ2-7, with 7 bases matching TRBD2. The J call may be in error: the DNA end matches TRBJ2-1 better. The CDR3 contains 16 residues. Germline lookup yields CDR1 SEHNR and CDR2 FQNEAQ (reference sequence). As DNA, the CDR3 is TGTGCCAGCAGCTCCCCAGCGGGGCCGCTCGGGGATGAGCAGTTCTTC. It translates to CASSSPAGPLGDEQFF.

A few counts support this clonotype. The V gene is TRBV2, the J gene TRBJ1-1, with 7 bases aligning to TRBD1. Germline-derived CDR1 and CDR2 are SNHLY and FYNNEI. J lost 4 bases, V lost 0 bases, and 5 bases had no gene match. The CDR3 has 15 amino acids. The CDR3 DNA is TGTGCCAGCAGTGAAGCCCTAGGGACAGCCACTGAAGCTTTCTTT. Amino acid sequence: CASSEALGTATEAFF.

The V gene is TRBV5-1, the J gene TRBJ1-5; 8 nucleotides align to TRBD1. The CDR3 runs 13 residues. Germline V gives CDR1 SGHRS, CDR2 YFSETQ. V lost 9 bases and J lost 8; bases outside the gene matches: 10. CDR3 residues: CAKLEDRVEPQHF. CDR3 nucleotides: TGCGCCAAGTTGGAGGACAGGGTTGAGCCCCAGCATTTT.

This clonotype was observed many times. V usage is TRBV6-5 and J usage is TRBJ1-1; D gene uncertain. The V end was cut by 3 bases, the J end by 1 base, with 6 bases between. CDR1 and CDR2 (germline): MNHEY, SVGAGI. The CDR3 runs 13 residues. CDR3 DNA sequence: TGTGCCAGCAGTTATTGGCAGAACACTGAAGCTTTCTTT. Protein sequence: CASSYWQNTEAFF.

This rearrangement joins TRBV28 to TRBJ2-1, with 12 bases matching TRBD1. Germline V gene sequence: CDR1 MDHEN, CDR2 SYDVKM. There are 17 residues in the CDR3. The V and J ends lost 8 bases and 0 bases, in that order; junction bases with no gene match: 8. The CDR3: CASRDRGRLSSYNEQFF. The CDR3 DNA follows: TGTGCCAGCCGGGACAGGGGGCGATTGTCCTCCTACAATGAGCAGTTCTTC.

This clonotype was counted between two and nine times. The chain couples TRBV5-6 to TRBJ2-6; no firm D call. Germline values: CDR1 SGHDT, CDR2 YYEEEE. The CDR3 sequence is 16 residues long. V lost 4 bases and J lost 0, with 11 bases in between. CDR3 sequence (DNA): TGTGCCAGCAGCCTGAAGCAAGTCTCTGGGGCCAACGTCCTGACTTTC. Encoded protein: CASSLKQVSGANVLTF.

In this sample, this clonotype turned up a few times. The gene calls are TRBV20-1 and TRBJ2-4, with D uncertain. The CDR3 length is 15 residues. V lost 0 bases, J lost 2 bases, and 11 bases lay in between. Germline V gives CDR1 DFQATT, CDR2 SNEGSKA (reference sequence). Here the CDR3 DNA reads TGCAGTGCTAGAGACGCCGTCGGAACCAAAAACATTCAGTACTTC. Protein: CSARDAVGTKNIQYF.

J is TRBJ2-5 and V is TRBV28; no clear D. The germline V gene encodes CDR1 MDHEN and CDR2 SYDVKM. This CDR3 spans 16 amino acids. The ends were cut back, 6 bases at V and 5 bases at J, with 22 bases in the middle. CDR3 nucleotide sequence: TGTGCCAGCAGATCCTCGGCCGGGCGAATGATCGAGACCCAGTACTTC. It encodes CASRSSAGRMIETQYF.